Each of the 31 T cell receptor beta chains below was sequenced from the same sample in a study of blood T cell repertoires in COVID-19. TCRdb's table, derived via immunoSEQ multiplex PCR, lists solely in-frame clones and lacks some. The table includes 280,000 or so clones, 87% detected once. Sequenced input: PBMCs or T cells enriched from blood (not recorded which). These receptors originate from a woman in her thirties or forties who had recovered from COVID-19.

This chain connects TRBV7-8 to TRBJ1-5; 8 bases fit TRBD1. Germline V CDR1 and CDR2: SGHVS, FQNEAQ. V trimming: 3 bases; J trimming: 4 bases; junction bases outside the gene matches: 5. CDR3 length equals 15 residues. The CDR3 region has the DNA TGTGCCAGCAGCTTCGGGACAGGCGAAAATCAGCCCCAGCATTTT. Translating it yields CASSFGTGENQPQHF.

The chain has TRBV4-3 and TRBJ2-1; TRBD2 agrees at 7 bases. Germline assignment: CDR1 LGHNA and CDR2 YSLEER. This CDR3 region has 16 residues. The V segment lost 0 bases and the J segment 9 bases; nucleotides outside the gene matches: 11. The CDR3 nucleotides read TGCGCCAGCAGCCAAGATTGGGGGTTACGCGGGAGTGAGCAGTTCTTC. Its translation: CASSQDWGLRGSEQFF.

The gene calls are TRBV24-1 and TRBJ2-2; TRBD1 aligns across 7 bases. With 3 bases clipped from V and 6 bases from J, the junction kept 9 bases outside the gene matches. The germline V gene encodes CDR1 KGHDR and CDR2 SFDVKD. The CDR3 contains 16 residues. The CDR3 DNA reads TGTGCCACCAGTGATCCCTCCGACAGGGCTGCCGGGGAGCTGTTTTTT. Protein product: CATSDPSDRAAGELFF.

V and J are TRBV11-2 and TRBJ2-7, with no clear D. The CDR3 is made up of 13 amino acids. The V gene lost 3 bases and the J gene lost 2 bases, with 8 bases spanning the gap. The germline CDR1 and CDR2 sequences are SGHAT and FQNNGV. CDR3 residues: CASSLETAYEQYF. In nucleotides, the CDR3 is TGTGCCAGCAGCTTGGAAACAGCCTACGAGCAGTACTTC.

This clone was seen more than once but under ten times. The chain has TRBV28 and TRBJ2-1, with 8 nucleotides matching TRBD2. Germline CDR1 MDHEN, CDR2 SYDVKM. V lost 5 bases, J lost 5 bases, and 11 bases stayed unmatched. The CDR3 is made up of 16 amino acids. For the CDR3, the DNA is TGTGCCAGCAGTCCAGCCGGGACTAGTCGGAACAATGAGCAGTTCTTC. It codes for CASSPAGTSRNNEQFF.

The chain employs TRBV30 and TRBJ2-7; 13 nucleotides align to TRBD2. The length of the CDR3 is 14 residues. Looked up from germline, CDR1 is GTSNPN and CDR2 is SVGIG (reference sequence). V gave up 5 bases and J gave up 1 base; unmatched junction bases: 2. This chain's CDR3 is CAWGLAGASYEQYF. CDR3 sequence (DNA): TGTGCCTGGGGACTAGCGGGAGCTTCCTACGAGCAGTACTTC.

The chain recombines TRBV7-2 with TRBJ2-7; 9 bases agree with TRBD1. The germline CDR1 and CDR2 sequences are SGHTA and FQGNSA. V lost 1 base to trimming and J lost 4 bases; unmatched junction nucleotides: 2. This CDR3 is built from 14 residues. CDR3 in DNA: TGTGCCAGCAGCTTAGGGGGGACAGGGTACGAGCAGTACTTC. Its translation is CASSLGGTGYEQYF.

The rearrangement uses TRBV2 and TRBJ1-2; D is uncertain. The CDR3 is 10 amino acids. The germline V gene encodes CDR1 SNHLY and CDR2 FYNNEI. V lost 6 bases and J lost 13, with 12 bases in between. The CDR3 sequence: CASSAQTCTF. CDR3 DNA: TGTGCCAGCAGCGCACAGACATGCACCTTC.

The rearrangement joins TRBV19 to TRBJ2-7, with D possibly matching TRBD2 (5 bases). The CDR3 consists of 15 residues. V gave up 3 bases and J gave up 0 bases, with 12 bases separating them. In germline, CDR1 is LNHDA, CDR2 SQIVND (reference sequence). CDR3 region: CASSIFEGSSYEQYF. CDR3 bases: TGTGCCAGTAGTATTTTTGAGGGAAGCTCCTACGAGCAGTACTTC. Using reference TRBV19 and TRBJ2-7 for the parts outside the CDR3, the full variable domain is DGGITQSPKYLFRKEGQNVTLSCEQNLNHDAMYWYRQDPGQGLRLIYYSQIVNDFQKGDIAEGYSVSREKKESFPLTVTSAQKNPTAFYLCASSIFEGSSYEQYFGPGTRLTVT.

The CDR3 sequence: CAISESSGQGARGYTF. CDR3 bases: TGTGCCATCAGTGAGTCGAGTGGGCAGGGGGCCCGCGGCTACACCTTC. J is TRBJ1-2 and V is TRBV10-3; 8 positions agree with TRBD1. The germline V gene has CDR1 ENHRY and CDR2 SYGVKD. This CDR3 is 16 amino acids long. The ends lost 0 bases at V and 8 bases at J; junction bases unmatched: 11.

This sequence joins TRBV15 and TRBJ2-1; D is undetermined. The CDR3 has 14 residues. Germline CDR1 LNHNV, CDR2 YYDKDF (reference sequence). V shed 0 bases and J shed 12 bases, with 15 bases lying between them. CDR3 loop: CATSRDPGLGGQFF. The CDR3 DNA is TGTGCCACCAGCAGAGACCCGGGTCTAGGTGGGCAGTTCTTC.

V gene TRBV3-1 (or the pseudogene TRBV3-2) combines with J gene TRBJ2-5; D gene uncertain. This CDR3 is built from 14 residues. Germline V CDR1 and CDR2: LGHDT, YNNKEL (reference sequence). V lost 4 bases to trimming and J lost 1 base, with 10 bases between them. The CDR3 reads CASSPYGGQETQYF. The CDR3 bases are TGTGCCAGCAGCCCTTACGGCGGCCAAGAGACCCAGTACTTC.

This sequence joins TRBV9 and TRBJ2-5; TRBD2 matches 12 bases. This CDR3 is built from 19 residues. Germline V gene data show CDR1 as SGDLS and CDR2 as YYNGEE. The J segment lost 5 bases and the V segment lost 4 bases, leaving 18 bases of the junction unmatched. CDR3 loop: CASSPHPELAGGPGETQYF. CDR3 nucleotide sequence: TGTGCCAGCAGCCCTCACCCCGAGCTAGCGGGAGGGCCTGGGGAGACCCAGTACTTC.

This chain joins TRBV7-8 and TRBJ2-1; 13 bases align to TRBD2. The CDR3 spans 20 residues. Germline CDR1 is SGHVS and CDR2 is FQNEAQ. The V and J ends lost 0 bases and 1 base, in that order; junction bases with no gene match: 9. The CDR3 sequence is CASSLAGLAGWRGSYNEQFF. CDR3 nucleotide sequence: TGTGCCAGCAGCTTAGCGGGACTAGCGGGATGGCGGGGTTCCTACAATGAGCAGTTCTTC. Based on the CDR3 plus reference TRBV7-8 and TRBJ2-1, the full variable domain is GAGVSQSPRYKVAKRGQDVALRCDPISGHVSLFWYQQALGQGPEFLTYFQNEAQLDKSGLPSDRFFAERPEGSVSTLKIQRTQQEDSAVYLCASSLAGLAGWRGSYNEQFFGPGTRLTVL.

Worth noting for this clone: This specimen includes other DNA sequences encoding the same CDR3. The J gene is TRBJ2-7, the V gene TRBV15; D is unclear. Trimming stripped 0 bases from V and 3 bases from J, with 6 bases between. The germline gives CDR1 LNHNV, CDR2 YYDKDF (reference sequence). The CDR3 runs 13 residues. The CDR3: CATSRDRSYEQYF. As DNA, the CDR3 is TGTGCCACCAGCAGAGATCGGAGCTACGAGCAGTACTTC. Complete variable domain (other parts from reference TRBV15 and TRBJ2-7): DAMVIQNPRYQVTQFGKPVTLSCSQTLNHNVMYWYQQKSSQAPKLLFHYYDKDFNNEADTPDNFQSRRPNTSFCFLDIRSPGLGDTAMYLCATSRDRSYEQYFGPGTRLTVT.

This sequence joins TRBV9 and TRBJ2-2; possibly TRBD2 for D (6 bases). The length of the CDR3 is 16 residues. V was trimmed by 4 bases and J by 0 bases, leaving 13 bases between them. Germline-derived CDR1 and CDR2 are SGDLS and YYNGEE. CDR3 sequence reads: CASSSRRDANTGELFF. The CDR3 coding sequence is TGTGCCAGCAGCTCTAGGAGGGATGCGAACACCGGGGAGCTGTTTTTT. Filled out from reference TRBV9 and TRBJ2-2, the complete variable domain reads DSGVTQTPKHLITATGQRVTLRCSPRSGDLSVYWYQQSLDQGLQFLIQYYNGEERAKGNILERFSAQQFPDLHSELNLSSLELGDSALYFCASSSRRDANTGELFFGEGSRLTVL.

This rearrangement joins TRBV5-4 to TRBJ1-1, with 8 bases identical to TRBD1. Trimming took 1 base from V and 1 from J; bases not matched to a gene: 3. Per germline, CDR1 SGHNT and CDR2 YYREEE (reference sequence). The CDR3 is made up of 15 amino acids. In DNA form, the CDR3 reads TGTGCCAGCAGCTTGCAGGGGGCGGGGAACACTGAAGCTTTCTTT. It is translated as CASSLQGAGNTEAFF.

V and J are TRBV7-3 and TRBJ2-1, with 10 bases identical to TRBD1. There are 15 residues in the CDR3. Trimming took 3 bases from V and 7 from J; bases not matched to a gene: 6. The germline V gene encodes CDR1 SGHTA and CDR2 FQGTGA. The CDR3 here is CASSFTGQGLNEQFF. CDR3 DNA: TGTGCCAGCAGCTTCACGGGACAGGGGTTAAATGAGCAGTTCTTC.

This clone was seen just once. The V gene is TRBV19, the J gene TRBJ2-7, with D tentatively TRBD2 (9 bases). From germline, CDR1 is LNHDA and CDR2 SQIVND (reference sequence). Trimming took off 5 bases at V and 2 bases at J, with 19 bases between the two ends. The CDR3 contains 16 residues. Written as DNA, the CDR3 is TGTGCCAGTAGTCGCGGGGGGGGACAGGATACCTACGAGCAGTACTTC. Translating it yields CASSRGGGQDTYEQYF.

The V call is TRBV2, the J call TRBJ2-3, with TRBD1 matching 7 bases. The CDR3 is 16 residues long. Trimming removed 2 bases from V and 2 bases from J; junction bases left unmatched: 7. CDR1 and CDR2 from the germline V gene are SNHLY and FYNNEI. CDR3 nucleotide sequence: TGTGCCAGCAGTGAACAACCAGGGGGATTCACAGATACGCAGTATTTT. Its protein is CASSEQPGGFTDTQYF.

The CDR3 reads CASSLGGSDLGRSYNSPLHF. CDR3 coding DNA: TGTGCCAGCAGTTTAGGGGGGTCGGACCTGGGGCGGTCCTATAATTCACCCCTCCACTTT. V is TRBV28 and J is TRBJ1-6; D might be TRBD1 (5 bases). Germline CDR1 MDHEN, CDR2 SYDVKM. V was clipped by 2 bases and J by 1 base, with 21 bases between them. The CDR3 has 20 amino acids.

The chain recombines TRBV27 with TRBJ2-1, with D possibly being TRBD2 (6 bases). The length of the CDR3 is 18 residues. Per the germline V gene, CDR1 is MNHEY and CDR2 is SMNVEV (reference sequence). Trimming shortened V by 1 base and J by 1 base, and 17 bases separated the two germline ends. In DNA form, the CDR3 reads TGTGCCAGCAGTTTATTCGGTCGTTTCGGGAGTTCCTACAATGAGCAGTTCTTC. This codes for CASSLFGRFGSSYNEQFF.

J is TRBJ2-5 and V is TRBV5-4, with 9 positions matching TRBD1. CDR3 length equals 14 residues. Germline trimming cut 4 bases from V and 5 bases from J; bases unmatched to any gene: 6. The germline CDR1 and CDR2 sequences are SGHNT and YYREEE (reference sequence). The CDR3 region has the DNA TGTGCCAGCAGCCCACAGGGGGCGGGGGAGACCCAGTACTTC. Encoded protein: CASSPQGAGETQYF.

The rearrangement links TRBV29-1 to TRBJ2-1; the match to TRBD1 covers 8 bases. Trimming took 4 bases from V and 4 from J; bases not matched to a gene: 6. The germline gives CDR1 SQVTM, CDR2 ANQGSEA. This CDR3 spans 14 amino acids. CDR3 bases: TGCAGCGTTGGAAGGGACAGGAGATACAATGAGCAGTTCTTC. It encodes CSVGRDRRYNEQFF.

This chain joins TRBV24-1 and TRBJ2-7; D unresolved. CDR3 length: 13 residues. Germline CDR1 reads KGHDR; CDR2 reads SFDVKD. V was trimmed by 4 bases and J by 6 bases, leaving 12 bases between them. CDR3 bases: TGTGCCACCAGTGAAACCGGGTTAGCCGAGCAGTACTTC. Amino acids: CATSETGLAEQYF.

The chain is built from TRBV28 and TRBJ1-2; TRBD1 might be the D (5 bases). This CDR3 is 14 amino acids long. Germline CDR1 reads MDHEN; CDR2 reads SYDVKM. Trimming shortened V by 2 bases and J by 4 bases, and 11 bases separated the two germline ends. The CDR3 nucleotides read TGTGCCAGCAGTTTAGCCGACAGCCCCTATGGCTACACCTTC. Its protein product is CASSLADSPYGYTF.

Notes on this clone: Relative to the germline gene, one junction end is altered; a read error may explain this. The V and J genes are TRBV28 and TRBJ1-3; a weak D match, TRBD1 (5 bases). The CDR3 covers 15 residues. Germline CDR1 and CDR2: MDHEN and SYDVKM. The CDR3 loop reads CATSLRAGSGNTIYF. The CDR3, as DNA: TGTGCCACCAGTTTAAGGGCAGGGTCGGGAAACACCATATATTTT.

The V call is TRBV28, the J call TRBJ2-5; no firm D call. V was clipped by 5 bases and J by 2 bases, with 9 bases between them. Germline V gene lookup returns CDR1 MDHEN and CDR2 SYDVKM. The CDR3 runs to 13 residues. CDR3 nucleotide sequence: TGTGCCAGCAGTACCCGACTGCAAGAGACCCAGTACTTC. Translating gives CASSTRLQETQYF. Full variable domain (rest looked up from reference TRBV28 and TRBJ2-5): DVKVTQSSRYLVKRTGEKVFLECVQDMDHENMFWYRQDPGLGLRLIYFSYDVKMKEKGDIPEGYSVSREKKERFSLILESASTNQTSMYLCASSTRLQETQYFGPGTRLLVL.

The rearrangement joins TRBV7-9 to TRBJ1-6; 10 bases line up with TRBD1. The CDR3 has 17 residues. With V trimmed by 5 bases and J by 5 bases, 9 bases remained unmatched. Looked up from germline, CDR1 is SEHNR and CDR2 is FQNEAQ (reference sequence). The chain's CDR3 is CASSPTSGTGDNSPLHF. The CDR3 DNA reads as TGTGCCAGCAGCCCCACATCCGGGACAGGGGATAATTCACCCCTCCACTTT.

V usage is TRBV27 and J usage is TRBJ2-1; the match to TRBD2 covers 7 bases. Germline CDR1 and CDR2: MNHEY and SMNVEV (reference sequence). The length of the CDR3 is 18 residues. The V and J ends lost 3 bases and 2 bases, in that order; junction bases with no gene match: 13. DNA of the CDR3: TGTGCCAGCAGTTTGAATAAGGGTGGGGGGGATCCCTACAATGAGCAGTTCTTC. It translates to CASSLNKGGGDPYNEQFF.

V is TRBV28 and J is TRBJ1-2, with D uncertain. CDR3 length: 13 amino acids. From germline, CDR1 is MDHEN and CDR2 SYDVKM. The V gene lost 5 bases and the J gene lost 8 bases, with 15 bases spanning the gap. CDR3 loop: CASSPTNIHGYTF. In DNA, the CDR3 is TGTGCCAGCAGTCCAACCAACATTCACGGCTACACCTTC.